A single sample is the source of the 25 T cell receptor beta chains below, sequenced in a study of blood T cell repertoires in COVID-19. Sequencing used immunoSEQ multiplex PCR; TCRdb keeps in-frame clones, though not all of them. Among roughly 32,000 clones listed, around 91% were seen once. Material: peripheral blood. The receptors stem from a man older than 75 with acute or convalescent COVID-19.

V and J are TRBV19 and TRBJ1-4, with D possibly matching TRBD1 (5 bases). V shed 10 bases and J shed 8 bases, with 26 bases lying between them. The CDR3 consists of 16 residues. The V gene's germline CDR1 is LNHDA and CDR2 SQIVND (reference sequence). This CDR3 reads CATRSLGTGGGEKLFF. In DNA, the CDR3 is TGTGCCACTAGAAGTCTTGGGACGGGAGGAGGAGAAAAACTGTTTTTT. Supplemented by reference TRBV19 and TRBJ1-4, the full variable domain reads DGGITQSPKYLFRKEGQNVTLSCEQNLNHDAMYWYRQDPGQGLRLIYYSQIVNDFQKGDIAEGYSVSREKKESFPLTVTSAQKNPTAFYLCATRSLGTGGGEKLFFGSGTQLSVL.

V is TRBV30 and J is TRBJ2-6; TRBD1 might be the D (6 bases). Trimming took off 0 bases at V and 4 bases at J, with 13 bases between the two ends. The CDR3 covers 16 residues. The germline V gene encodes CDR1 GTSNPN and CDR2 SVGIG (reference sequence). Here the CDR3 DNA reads TGTGCCTGGAGTGTACCTGGGACATCCGGGGCCAACGTCCTGACTTTC. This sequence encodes CAWSVPGTSGANVLTF.

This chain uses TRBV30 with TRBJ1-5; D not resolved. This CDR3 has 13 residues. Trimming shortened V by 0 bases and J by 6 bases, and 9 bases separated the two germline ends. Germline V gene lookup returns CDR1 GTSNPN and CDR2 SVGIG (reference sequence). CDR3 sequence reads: CAWSVQEFQPQHF. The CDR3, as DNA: TGTGCCTGGAGTGTTCAGGAATTTCAGCCCCAGCATTTT.

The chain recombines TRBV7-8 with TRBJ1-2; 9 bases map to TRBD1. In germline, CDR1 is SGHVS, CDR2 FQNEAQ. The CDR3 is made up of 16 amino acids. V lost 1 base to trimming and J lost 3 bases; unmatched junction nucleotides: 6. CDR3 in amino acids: CASSLGRTGEDYGYTF. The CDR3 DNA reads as TGTGCCAGCAGCTTAGGTCGGACAGGGGAGGACTATGGCTACACCTTC.

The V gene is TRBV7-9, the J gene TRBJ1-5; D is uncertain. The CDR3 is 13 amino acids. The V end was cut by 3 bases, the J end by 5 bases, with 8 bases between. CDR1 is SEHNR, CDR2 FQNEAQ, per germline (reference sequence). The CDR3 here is CASSLVSDQPQHF. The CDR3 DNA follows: TGTGCCAGCAGCTTGGTAAGCGATCAGCCCCAGCATTTT. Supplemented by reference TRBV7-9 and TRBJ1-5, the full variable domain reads DTGVSQNPRHKITKRGQNVTFRCDPISEHNRLYWYRQTLGQGPEFLTYFQNEAQLEKSRLLSDRFSAERPKGSFSTLEIQRTEQGDSAMYLCASSLVSDQPQHFGDGTRLSIL.

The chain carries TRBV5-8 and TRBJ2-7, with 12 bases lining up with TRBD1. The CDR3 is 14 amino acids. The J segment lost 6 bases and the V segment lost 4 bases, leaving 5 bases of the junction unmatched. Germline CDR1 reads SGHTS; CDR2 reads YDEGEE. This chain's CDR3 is CASSIGTGGGEQYF. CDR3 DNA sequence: TGTGCCAGCAGCATTGGGACAGGGGGCGGCGAGCAGTACTTC. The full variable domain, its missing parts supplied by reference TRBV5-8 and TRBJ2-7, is EAGVTQSPTHLIKTRGQQATLRCSPISGHTSVYWYQQALGLGLQFLLWYDEGEERNRGNFPPRFSGRQFPNYSSELNVNALELEDSALYLCASSIGTGGGEQYFGPGTRLTVT.

DNA of the CDR3: TGTGCCAGCAGTTGGGGGACAGGGCTAGGCAATGAGCAGTTCTTC. Translating it yields CASSWGTGLGNEQFF. The chain combines TRBV27 with TRBJ2-1; 9 bases align to TRBD1. V gave up 4 bases and J gave up 6 bases; unmatched junction bases: 7. The CDR3 has 15 amino acids. Germline CDR1 MNHEY, CDR2 SMNVEV (reference sequence).

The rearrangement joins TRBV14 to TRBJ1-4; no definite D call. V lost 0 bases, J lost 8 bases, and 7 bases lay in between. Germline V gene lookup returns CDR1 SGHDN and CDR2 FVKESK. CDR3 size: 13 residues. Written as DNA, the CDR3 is TGTGCCAGCAGCCAAGATTTGAGGGAAAAACTGTTTTTT. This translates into CASSQDLREKLFF.

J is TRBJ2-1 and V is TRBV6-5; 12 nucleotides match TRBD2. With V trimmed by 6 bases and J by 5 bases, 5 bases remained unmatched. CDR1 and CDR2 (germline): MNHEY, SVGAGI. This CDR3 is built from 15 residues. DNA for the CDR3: TGTGCCAGCAGAGATTCTAGCGGGGGGGACAATGAGCAGTTCTTC. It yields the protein CASRDSSGGDNEQFF.

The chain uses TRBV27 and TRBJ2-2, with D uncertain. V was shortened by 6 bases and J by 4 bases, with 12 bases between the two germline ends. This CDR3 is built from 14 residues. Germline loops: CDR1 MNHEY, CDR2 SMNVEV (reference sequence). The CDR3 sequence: CASSFKSPTGELFF. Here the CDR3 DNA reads TGTGCCAGCAGCTTTAAGAGCCCCACCGGGGAGCTGTTTTTT.

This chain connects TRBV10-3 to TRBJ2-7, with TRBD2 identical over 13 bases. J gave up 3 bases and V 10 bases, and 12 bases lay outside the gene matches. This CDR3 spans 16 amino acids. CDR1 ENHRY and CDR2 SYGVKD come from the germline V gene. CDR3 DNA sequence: TGTGCCAGCCGACTAGCGGGGGGCGTGGGGGGCTACGAGCAGTACTTC. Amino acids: CASRLAGGVGGYEQYF.

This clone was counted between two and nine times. This chain's CDR3 is CASSLVVGGAQPQHF. The CDR3 nucleotides read TGTGCCAGCAGCTTAGTCGTCGGGGGAGCTCAGCCCCAGCATTTT. The chain combines TRBV7-8 with TRBJ1-5; tentative D call: TRBD1 (5 bases). Germline-derived CDR1 and CDR2 are SGHVS and FQNEAQ. V lost 1 base, J lost 6 bases, and 13 bases lay in between. The CDR3 is 15 residues long. The full variable domain, with the rest looked up from reference TRBV7-8 and TRBJ1-5, is GAGVSQSPRYKVAKRGQDVALRCDPISGHVSLFWYQQALGQGPEFLTYFQNEAQLDKSGLPSDRFFAERPEGSVSTLKIQRTQQEDSAVYLCASSLVVGGAQPQHFGDGTRLSIL.

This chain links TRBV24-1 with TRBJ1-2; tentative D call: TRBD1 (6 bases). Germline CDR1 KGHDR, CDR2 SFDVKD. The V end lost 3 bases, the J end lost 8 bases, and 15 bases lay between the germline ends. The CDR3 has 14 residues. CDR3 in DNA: TGTGCCACCAGTGATCACACAGGGTTCGGAGGCTACACCTTC. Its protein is CATSDHTGFGGYTF.

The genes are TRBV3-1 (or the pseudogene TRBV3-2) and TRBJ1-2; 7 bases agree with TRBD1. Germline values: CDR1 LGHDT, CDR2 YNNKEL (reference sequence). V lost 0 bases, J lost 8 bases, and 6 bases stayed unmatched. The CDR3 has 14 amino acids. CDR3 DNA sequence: TGTGCCAGCAGCCAAGACCACAGGGGCCGGGGCTACACCTTC. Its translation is CASSQDHRGRGYTF.

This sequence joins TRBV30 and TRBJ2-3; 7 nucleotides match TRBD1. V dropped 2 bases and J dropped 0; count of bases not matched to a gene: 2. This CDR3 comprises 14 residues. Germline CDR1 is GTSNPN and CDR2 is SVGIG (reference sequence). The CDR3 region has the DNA TGTGCCTGGAGTATGACAGGGAGCACAGATACGCAGTATTTT. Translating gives CAWSMTGSTDTQYF.

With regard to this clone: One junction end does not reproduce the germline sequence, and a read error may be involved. The CDR3 reads CASPRRRTGQESQYF. DNA for the CDR3: TGCGCCAGCCCTAGGCGGAGGACAGGGCAAGAGTCCCAGTACTTC. The V and J genes are TRBV23-1 and TRBJ2-5; the match to TRBD1 covers 8 bases. TRBV23-1 is recorded as an ORF, its role being uncertain. The CDR3 totals 15 residues.

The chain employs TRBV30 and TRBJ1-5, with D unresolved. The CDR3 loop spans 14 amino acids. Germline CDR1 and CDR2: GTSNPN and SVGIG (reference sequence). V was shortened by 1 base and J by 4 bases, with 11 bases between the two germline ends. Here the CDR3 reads CAWSATAQNQPQHF. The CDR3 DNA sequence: TGTGCCTGGAGTGCAACAGCCCAGAATCAGCCCCAGCATTTT.

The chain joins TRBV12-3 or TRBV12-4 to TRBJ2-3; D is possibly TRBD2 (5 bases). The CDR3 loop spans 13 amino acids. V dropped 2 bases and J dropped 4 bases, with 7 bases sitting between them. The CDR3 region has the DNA TGTGCCAGCAGTTTATGGGGAGCAGATACGCAGTATTTT. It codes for CASSLWGADTQYF.

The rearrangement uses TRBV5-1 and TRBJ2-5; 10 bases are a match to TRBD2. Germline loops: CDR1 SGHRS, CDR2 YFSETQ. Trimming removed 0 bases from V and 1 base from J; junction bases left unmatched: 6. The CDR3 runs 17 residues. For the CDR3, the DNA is TGCGCCAGCAGCTTGGGGCTAGCGGGGGACCTCCAAGAGACCCAGTACTTC. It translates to CASSLGLAGDLQETQYF.

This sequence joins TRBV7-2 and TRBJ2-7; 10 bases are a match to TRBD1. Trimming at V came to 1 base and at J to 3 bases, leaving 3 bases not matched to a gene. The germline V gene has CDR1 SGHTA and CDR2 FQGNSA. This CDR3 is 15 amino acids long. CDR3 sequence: CASSLEGQGIYEQYF. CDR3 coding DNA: TGTGCCAGCAGCTTAGAGGGACAGGGGATCTACGAGCAGTACTTC.

In nucleotides, the CDR3 is TGTGCCAGCAGCTTTACGGGACAGGGACTCGAGCAGTACTTC. It codes for CASSFTGQGLEQYF. The rearrangement uses TRBV7-9 and TRBJ2-7; TRBD1 matches at 9 bases. Germline V gives CDR1 SEHNR, CDR2 FQNEAQ (reference sequence). Losses at the gene ends were 3 bases for V and 6 bases for J; bases not matched to a gene: 6. This CDR3 contains 14 residues.

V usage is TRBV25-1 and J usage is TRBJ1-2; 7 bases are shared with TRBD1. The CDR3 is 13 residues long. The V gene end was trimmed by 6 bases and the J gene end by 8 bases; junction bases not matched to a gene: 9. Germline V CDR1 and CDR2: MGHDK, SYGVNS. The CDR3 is CASSARGAIGYTF. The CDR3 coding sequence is TGTGCCAGCAGCGCCAGGGGGGCAATAGGCTACACCTTC.

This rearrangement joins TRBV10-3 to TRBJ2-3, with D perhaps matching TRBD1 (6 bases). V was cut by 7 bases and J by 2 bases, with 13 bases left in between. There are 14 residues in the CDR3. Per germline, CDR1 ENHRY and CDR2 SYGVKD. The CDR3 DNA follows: TGTGCCATCAACTCCGGGACAACCACAGATACGCAGTATTTT. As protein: CAINSGTTTDTQYF.

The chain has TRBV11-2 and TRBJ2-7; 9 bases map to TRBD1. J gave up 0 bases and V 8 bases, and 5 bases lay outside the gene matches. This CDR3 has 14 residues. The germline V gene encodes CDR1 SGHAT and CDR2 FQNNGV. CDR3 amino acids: CASGGTGTSYEQYF. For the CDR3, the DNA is TGTGCCAGCGGTGGGACAGGGACCTCCTACGAGCAGTACTTC.

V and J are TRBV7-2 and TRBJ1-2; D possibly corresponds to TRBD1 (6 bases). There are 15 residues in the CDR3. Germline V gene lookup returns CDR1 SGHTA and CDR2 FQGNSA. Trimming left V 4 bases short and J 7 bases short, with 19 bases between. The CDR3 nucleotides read TGTGCCAGCAGCTCCCAGGGGATTGGAGTAGGTGGCTACACCTTC. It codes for CASSSQGIGVGGYTF.